The 32 T cell receptor beta chains reported below all come from one sample, sequenced in a study of cytomegalovirus exposure and HLA in healthy donors. The primer mix had 60 Vbeta and 13 Jbeta primers. Assay: immunoSEQ multiplex PCR; the TCRdb copy retains only in-frame clones and omits some. This table has over 150,000 clones, around 85% appearing once. What was sequenced was PBMCs. The source of these receptors is a human donor in good health.

This rearrangement joins TRBV5-1 to TRBJ1-5; 9 nucleotides line up with TRBD1. From germline, CDR1 is SGHRS and CDR2 YFSETQ. The ends lost 0 bases at V and 5 bases at J; junction bases unmatched: 3. This CDR3 region has 15 residues. The CDR3: CASSLGTGEYQPQHF. The CDR3 DNA sequence: TGCGCCAGCAGCTTGGGGACAGGGGAATATCAGCCCCAGCATTTT.

This clone was detected only once. This sequence joins TRBV5-1 and TRBJ1-5, with TRBD1 matching 8 bases. The CDR3 covers 13 residues. With 2 bases clipped from V and 7 bases from J, the junction kept 2 bases outside the gene matches. Germline assignment: CDR1 SGHRS and CDR2 YFSETQ. CDR3 amino acids: CASSLQGGQPQHF. In DNA, the CDR3 is TGCGCCAGCAGCTTACAGGGGGGGCAGCCCCAGCATTTT.

The chain employs TRBV5-6 and TRBJ1-2, with D tentatively TRBD1 (5 bases). The germline V and J ends were trimmed by 0 bases and 7 bases, with 16 bases remaining between them. The germline gives CDR1 SGHDT, CDR2 YYEEEE. CDR3 size: 15 residues. The CDR3 loop reads CASSLDPAGILGYTF. The CDR3, as DNA: TGTGCCAGCAGCTTGGATCCCGCAGGGATCCTTGGCTACACCTTC.

The chain combines TRBV4-1 with TRBJ1-1; 7 bases are shared with TRBD1. Per germline, CDR1 MGHRA and CDR2 YSYEKL. The J segment lost 6 bases and the V segment lost 1 base, leaving 8 bases of the junction unmatched. CDR3 size: 15 residues. CDR3 in DNA: TGCGCCAGCAGCCAAGTTAATTACAGGGGCCCTGAAGCTTTCTTT. This sequence encodes CASSQVNYRGPEAFF.

The chain is built from TRBV5-4 and TRBJ1-2; TRBD1 is a possible D gene (5 bases). With 4 bases removed from V and 0 bases from J, the gap between germline ends came to 22 bases. Germline CDR1 and CDR2: SGHNT and YYREEE (reference sequence). This CDR3 contains 18 residues. CDR3 DNA sequence: TGTGCCAGCAGCCCAAGCACAGGTTACACTCTTCCTAACTATGGCTACACCTTC. It specifies CASSPSTGYTLPNYGYTF.

A few counts support this clone. The chain couples TRBV11-2 to TRBJ2-7, with 7 bases lining up with TRBD2. Germline CDR1 is SGHAT and CDR2 is FQNNGV. This CDR3 comprises 16 residues. The V and J ends lost 0 bases and 7 bases, in that order; junction bases with no gene match: 12. This chain's CDR3 is CASSLEGGGARGEQYF. The CDR3 DNA is TGTGCCAGCAGCTTAGAGGGGGGGGGAGCCCGAGGGGAGCAGTACTTC.

The gene calls are TRBV7-9 and TRBJ1-1; 8 nucleotides match TRBD1. Germline V gives CDR1 SEHNR, CDR2 FQNEAQ (reference sequence). Trimming took 2 bases from V and 1 from J; bases not matched to a gene: 6. The CDR3 is made up of 16 amino acids. CDR3 DNA: TGTGCCAGCAGCTTACCCGACAGGGGACCGAACACTGAAGCTTTCTTT. Translated, it gives CASSLPDRGPNTEAFF.

J is TRBJ1-1 and V is TRBV6-6, with TRBD1 identical over 8 bases. The germline V gene encodes CDR1 MNHNY and CDR2 SVGAGI (reference sequence). The CDR3 sequence is 15 residues long. Trimming at V came to 5 bases and at J to 3 bases, leaving 8 bases not matched to a gene. CDR3 sequence (DNA): TGTGCCAGCAGTCACACAGGGGGACGGGACACTGAAGCTTTCTTT. Encoded protein: CASSHTGGRDTEAFF.

This sequence joins TRBV27 and TRBJ1-1; no reliable D call. The CDR3 consists of 13 residues. Trimming left V 2 bases short and J 8 bases short, with 12 bases between. Germline V lookup: CDR1 MNHEY, CDR2 SMNVEV (reference sequence). The CDR3 spells CASSLSSTGEAFF. The CDR3 nucleotides read TGTGCCAGCAGTTTAAGTAGTACGGGAGAAGCTTTCTTT.

J is TRBJ2-3 and V is TRBV6-1; D may be TRBD1 (6 bases). V lost 2 bases, J lost 1 base, and 16 bases lay in between. The CDR3 spans 17 residues. The V gene's germline CDR1 is MNHNS and CDR2 SASEGT. The DNA of the CDR3 is TGTGCCAGCAGTGAAAGGGGGAAGGGTCAGGGCACAGATACGCAGTATTTT. It yields the protein CASSERGKGQGTDTQYF.

This clone was observed a handful of times. The chain uses TRBV9 and TRBJ2-7; D is possibly TRBD2 (6 bases). The CDR3 covers 12 residues. V lost 4 bases, J lost 6 bases, and 11 bases lay in between. Germline CDR1 is SGDLS and CDR2 is YYNGEE. The CDR3: CASSRYGSEQYF. The CDR3 bases are TGTGCCAGCAGCCGCTACGGGAGCGAGCAGTACTTC.

The rearrangement links TRBV18 to TRBJ1-5; possible D gene TRBD1, 6 bases. Germline assignment: CDR1 KGHSH and CDR2 LQKENI. The V end lost 3 bases, the J end lost 6 bases, and 12 bases lay between the germline ends. The CDR3 covers 14 residues. CDR3 DNA sequence: TGTGCCAGCTCACCCGACAGGTCCCTTCAGCCCCAGCATTTT. Translated: CASSPDRSLQPQHF.

The chain is built from TRBV6-1 and TRBJ2-1, with D unclear. CDR3 length equals 15 residues. CDR1 and CDR2 (germline): MNHNS, SASEGT. V was cut by 4 bases and J by 0 bases, with 10 bases left in between. The CDR3: CASSAMGLSYNEQFF. CDR3 in DNA: TGTGCCAGCAGTGCAATGGGCCTCTCCTACAATGAGCAGTTCTTC.

The chain joins TRBV11-3 to TRBJ2-7; 9 bases agree with TRBD1. The V and J ends lost 6 bases and 0 bases, in that order; junction bases with no gene match: 9. This CDR3 has 16 amino acids. CDR1 and CDR2 (germline): SGHNT, YENEEA. The CDR3 sequence: CASSIYRGPSSYEQYF. The CDR3 nucleotides read TGTGCCAGCAGTATTTACAGGGGGCCGAGCTCCTACGAGCAGTACTTC. The full variable domain, with the rest looked up from reference TRBV11-3 and TRBJ2-7, is EAGVVQSPRYKIIEKKQPVAFWCNPISGHNTLYWYLQNLGQGPELLIRYENEEAVDDSQLPKDRFSAERLKGVDSTLKIQPAELGDSAVYLCASSIYRGPSSYEQYFGPGTRLTVT.

The gene calls are TRBV19 and TRBJ1-6; D ambiguous. Germline CDR1 is LNHDA and CDR2 is SQIVND (reference sequence). This CDR3 is 14 amino acids long. Trimming removed 0 bases at V and 10 bases at J, with 10 bases between. CDR3 nucleotides: TGTGCCAGTAGTATAGACCGCGGAAGCTCACCCCTCCACTTT. This encodes CASSIDRGSSPLHF.

This chain uses TRBV6-1 with TRBJ1-1; unclear D gene. Trimming took 6 bases from V and 1 from J, leaving 12 bases between them. This CDR3 region has 14 residues. CDR1 is MNHNS and CDR2 is SASEGT in the germline V gene. CDR3: CASRAPDGNTEAFF. In DNA, the CDR3 is TGTGCCAGCAGGGCCCCAGATGGGAACACTGAAGCTTTCTTT.

The V and J genes are TRBV12-5 and TRBJ1-5, with 11 positions matching TRBD1. From germline, CDR1 is LGHNT and CDR2 FRNRAP. This CDR3 has 14 residues. Trimming cost V 6 bases and J 6 bases; bases outside gene matches: 4. This CDR3 reads CASGGQGALQPQHF. In DNA form, the CDR3 reads TGTGCTAGTGGCGGACAGGGGGCACTTCAGCCCCAGCATTTT.

CDR3 sequence: CASSYSGGPSYEQYF. CDR3 sequence (DNA): TGTGCCAGCAGCTACAGCGGGGGGCCCTCCTACGAGCAGTACTTC. The rearrangement joins TRBV7-8 to TRBJ2-5; 9 bases match TRBD2. The end of the DNA fits TRBJ2-7 better, so the J call may be wrong. The CDR3 covers 15 residues. The germline gives CDR1 SGHVS, CDR2 FQNEAQ.

This chain links TRBV6-4 with TRBJ2-1, with 9 positions matching TRBD2. Germline CDR1 is MRHNA and CDR2 is SNTAGT. With V trimmed by 7 bases and J by 4 bases, 20 bases remained unmatched. The CDR3 has 19 residues. CDR3 residues: CASTGGGLAGPTEYNEQFF. Here the CDR3 DNA reads TGTGCCAGCACCGGTGGAGGGCTAGCGGGACCAACCGAGTACAATGAGCAGTTCTTC.

There are a few counts of this clone. The chain recombines TRBV10-2 with TRBJ1-1; D ambiguous. This CDR3 region has 16 residues. Trimming left V 6 bases short and J 1 base short, with 18 bases between. Germline V gene lookup returns CDR1 WSHSY and CDR2 SAAADI. The CDR3 sequence: CASRPEWAPGNTEAFF. Written as DNA, the CDR3 is TGCGCCAGCAGACCTGAATGGGCGCCTGGGAACACTGAAGCTTTCTTT.

The V gene is TRBV5-4, the J gene TRBJ2-3, with a possible D match to TRBD1 (6 bases). Germline assignment: CDR1 SGHNT and CDR2 YYREEE (reference sequence). The ends were cut back, 6 bases at V and 3 bases at J, with 23 bases in the middle. The CDR3 spans 17 residues. CDR3 region: CASTKGSRTDGTDTQYF. The CDR3, as DNA: TGTGCCAGCACCAAGGGGAGTAGGACAGACGGGACAGATACGCAGTATTTT.

V usage is TRBV15 and J usage is TRBJ1-2, with D hard to call. Trimming took 0 bases from V and 3 from J, leaving 5 bases between them. CDR1 LNHNV and CDR2 YYDKDF come from the germline V gene (reference sequence). The CDR3 spans 13 residues. The CDR3 bases are TGTGCCACCAGCAGAGATTATCACTATGGCTACACCTTC. It codes for CATSRDYHYGYTF.

V gene TRBV7-2 combines with J gene TRBJ1-6; TRBD1 aligns across 8 bases. This CDR3 has 15 residues. V was clipped by 2 bases and J by 10 bases; unmatched bases: 7. CDR1 SGHTA and CDR2 FQGNSA come from the germline V gene. CDR3 sequence (DNA): TGTGCCAGCAGCTTATTGGGGACAGGAGGGTCACCCCTCCACTTT. Residues: CASSLLGTGGSPLHF.

The rearrangement joins TRBV27 to TRBJ1-1, with D perhaps TRBD1 (5 bases). The CDR3 extends over 13 amino acids. V gave up 5 bases and J gave up 2 bases, with 9 bases separating them. The germline CDR1 and CDR2 sequences are MNHEY and SMNVEV (reference sequence). CDR3 sequence (DNA): TGTGCCAGCAGTATAGGGGTTAACACTGAAGCTTTCTTT. It codes for CASSIGVNTEAFF.

This clone was seen just once. The chain carries TRBV5-1 and TRBJ1-1; D unresolved. The V and J ends lost 0 bases and 11 bases respectively, with 14 bases between them. The CDR3 has 13 amino acids. Germline assignment: CDR1 SGHRS and CDR2 YFSETQ. The CDR3 nucleotides are TGCGCCAGCAGCTTGGAACCGAACAGTCGCGCTTTCTTT. This gives the protein CASSLEPNSRAFF.

This chain links TRBV11-2 with TRBJ1-3; no reliable D call. Germline V gene data show CDR1 as SGHAT and CDR2 as FQNNGV. The length of the CDR3 is 14 residues. The V and J ends lost 3 bases and 0 bases respectively, with 6 bases between them. Here the CDR3 reads CASSFENSGNTIYF. In DNA form, the CDR3 reads TGTGCCAGCAGCTTCGAGAACTCTGGAAACACCATATATTTT.

This clone showed up just once. The V call is TRBV5-4, the J call TRBJ2-1; possibly TRBD1 for D (5 bases). The CDR3 loop spans 16 amino acids. From germline, CDR1 is SGHNT and CDR2 YYREEE (reference sequence). V gave up 4 bases and J gave up 1 base, with 15 bases separating them. The CDR3 region is CASSMKGPVSYNEQFF. The CDR3 region has the DNA TGTGCCAGCAGCATGAAGGGGCCAGTTTCCTACAATGAGCAGTTCTTC.

This sequence joins TRBV14 and TRBJ2-7, with 8 positions matching TRBD2. The germline CDR1 and CDR2 sequences are SGHDN and FVKESK. The CDR3 runs 16 residues. The V gene end was trimmed by 3 bases and the J gene end by 6 bases; junction bases not matched to a gene: 13. The CDR3 loop is CASSHAHSGGMTEQYF. In nucleotides, the CDR3 is TGTGCCAGCAGCCATGCCCACAGCGGGGGAATGACCGAGCAGTACTTC.

This clone has just one count. The chain recombines TRBV6-5 with TRBJ1-1, with 8 bases matching TRBD1. Trimming cost V 6 bases and J 5 bases; bases outside gene matches: 11. The CDR3 is made up of 15 amino acids. Germline CDR1 MNHEY, CDR2 SVGAGI. The CDR3 region is CASSRPQGAWTEAFF. CDR3 bases: TGTGCCAGCAGCCGACCGCAGGGGGCATGGACTGAAGCTTTCTTT.

The chain uses TRBV4-3 and TRBJ2-1; TRBD2 matches 7 bases. Germline CDR1 and CDR2: LGHNA and YSLEER. The ends lost 0 bases at V and 7 bases at J; junction bases unmatched: 12. CDR3 length: 17 residues. The CDR3, as DNA: TGCGCCAGCAGCCAAGAGGCTAGCGGATCTTCTGGGAATGAGCAGTTCTTC. Its protein is CASSQEASGSSGNEQFF.

CDR3 sequence (DNA): TGTGCCAGTAGTACTACAGGGGGCTATAATTCACCCCTCCACTTT. It specifies CASSTTGGYNSPLHF. The chain employs TRBV19 and TRBJ1-6; 8 positions agree with TRBD1. CDR1 and CDR2 (germline): LNHDA, SQIVND (reference sequence). The CDR3 extends over 15 amino acids. V lost 4 bases, J lost 3 bases, and 2 bases stayed unmatched.

This chain links TRBV7-8 with TRBJ2-5; D uncertain. Germline V gene sequence: CDR1 SGHVS, CDR2 FQNEAQ. Trimming took 6 bases from V and 2 from J, leaving 10 bases between them. This CDR3 contains 13 residues. CDR3 protein: CASRPRVQETQYF. In DNA, the CDR3 is TGTGCCAGCAGGCCGCGAGTTCAAGAGACCCAGTACTTC.